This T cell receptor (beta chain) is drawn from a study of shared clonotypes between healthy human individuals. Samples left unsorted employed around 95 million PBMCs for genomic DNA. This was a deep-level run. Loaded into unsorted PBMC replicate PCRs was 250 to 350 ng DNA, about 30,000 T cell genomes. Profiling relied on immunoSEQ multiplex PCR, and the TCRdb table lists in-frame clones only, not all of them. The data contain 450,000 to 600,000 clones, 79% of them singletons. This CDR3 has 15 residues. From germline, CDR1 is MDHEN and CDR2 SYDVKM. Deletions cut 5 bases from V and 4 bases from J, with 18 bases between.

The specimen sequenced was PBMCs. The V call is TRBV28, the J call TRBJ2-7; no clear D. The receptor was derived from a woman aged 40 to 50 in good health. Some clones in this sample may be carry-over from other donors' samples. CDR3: CASSPPQVAGYEQYF. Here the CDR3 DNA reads TGTGCCAGCAGTCCACCCCAGGTAGCAGGTTACGAGCAGTACTTC.